This T cell receptor beta chain was recorded in a study of T cell changes during pregnancy in multiple sclerosis. The repertoire was sequenced with immunoSEQ multiplex PCR; TCRdb's copy has only in-frame clones and lacks some. Of 100,000 or so clones detected, more than 80% appear once; the ten largest clones hold 1.2%. After removal of 5 bases from V and 1 base from J, the junction contained 1 base not matched to a gene. Germline assignment: CDR1 SGHTA and CDR2 FQGTGA. The CDR3 is made up of 14 amino acids. The receptor was isolated from a female donor with multiple sclerosis, enrolled in a pregnancy study. The chain is built from TRBV7-3 and TRBJ2-2, with 7 nucleotides matching TRBD1. Sequencing used peripheral blood, obtained in the second trimester of pregnancy. The CDR3, as DNA: TGTGCCAGCAGCCCAGGGGGGAACACCGGGGAGCTGTTTTTT. Residues: CASSPGGNTGELFF.